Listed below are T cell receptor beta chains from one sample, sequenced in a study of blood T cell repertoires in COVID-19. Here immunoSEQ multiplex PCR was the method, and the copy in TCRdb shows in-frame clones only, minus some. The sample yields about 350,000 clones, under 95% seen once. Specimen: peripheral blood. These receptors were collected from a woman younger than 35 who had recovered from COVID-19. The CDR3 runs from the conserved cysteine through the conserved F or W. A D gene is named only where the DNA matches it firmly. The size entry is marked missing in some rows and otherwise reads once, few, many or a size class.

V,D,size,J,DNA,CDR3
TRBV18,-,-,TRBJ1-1,TGTGCCAGCTCTCCCTTTGTAGAGGCCGAGAACACTGAAGCTTTCTTT,CASSPFVEAENTEAFF
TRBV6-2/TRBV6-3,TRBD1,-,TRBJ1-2,TGTGCCAGCAGTTACTCGAAATCCCGGACAGGGCTTTTCATCTATGGCTACACCTTC,CASSYSKSRTGLFIYGYTF
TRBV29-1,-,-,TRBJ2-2,TGCAGCGTTACCCCCTTGGTGGGGGCAACCGGGGAGCTGTTTTTT,CSVTPLVGATGELFF
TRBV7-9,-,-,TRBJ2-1,TGTGCCAGCAGCACCCGTCTGGGGGCTGTTTCCTACAATGAGCAGTTCTTC,CASSTRLGAVSYNEQFF
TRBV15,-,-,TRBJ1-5,TGTGCCACCAGCAGAGGGACAGAGAATCAGCCCCAGCATTTT,CATSRGTENQPQHF
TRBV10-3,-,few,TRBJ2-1,TGTGCCATCAGGATTAGCGGCTTGGACAATGAGCAGTTCTTC,CAIRISGLDNEQFF
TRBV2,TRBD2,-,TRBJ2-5,TGTGCCAGCACCCCCGGGACTAGCGGGGAGACCCAGTACTTC,CASTPGTSGETQYF
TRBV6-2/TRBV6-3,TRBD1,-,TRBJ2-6,TGTGCCAGCAGTTTGACAGGGCCTGGGGCCAACGTCCTGACTTTC,CASSLTGPGANVLTF
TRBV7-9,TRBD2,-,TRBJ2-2,TGTGCCAGCAGCTTAGGACTAGCTTTGAACACCGGGGAGCTGTTTTTT,CASSLGLALNTGELFF
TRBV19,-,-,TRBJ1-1,TGTGCCAGTAGTTCACCGGGTCACATGAACACTGAAGCTTTCTTT,CASSSPGHMNTEAFF
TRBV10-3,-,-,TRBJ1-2,TGTGCCATCAGAGAACCCGGGGAGAACTATGGCTACACCTTC,CAIREPGENYGYTF
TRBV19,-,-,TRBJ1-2,TGTGCCAGTAGTTCCTGGGACACCGGGGGCTACACCTTC,CASSSWDTGGYTF
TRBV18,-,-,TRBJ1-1,TGTGCCAGCTCACCAACGCAGGGGAGAATGAACACTGAAGCTTTCTTT,CASSPTQGRMNTEAFF
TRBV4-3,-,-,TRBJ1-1,TGCGCCAGCAGCCAAGAAACGGGATTTTACACTGAAGCTTTCTTT,CASSQETGFYTEAFF
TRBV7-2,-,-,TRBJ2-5,TGTGCCAGCAGCTTACGCCCCCGAGGGCGCCAAGAGACCCAGTACTTC,CASSLRPRGRQETQYF
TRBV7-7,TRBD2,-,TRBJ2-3,TGTGCCAGCAGCTTAGAGCGGGAGGATACGCAGTATTTT,CASSLEREDTQYF
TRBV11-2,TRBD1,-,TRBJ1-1,TGTGCCAGCAGCTCTTGGACAGGGGAGAACACTGAAGCTTTCTTT,CASSSWTGENTEAFF
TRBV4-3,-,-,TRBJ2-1,TGCGCCAGCAGCCCAAGTATGGGACAAACAACCTACAATGAGCAGTTCTTC,CASSPSMGQTTYNEQFF
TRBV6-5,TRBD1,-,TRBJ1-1,TGTGCCAGCAGTTACCCCGGGACAGTTGAAGCTTTCTTT,CASSYPGTVEAFF
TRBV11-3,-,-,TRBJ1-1,TGTGCCAGCAGCTTAGTCCGGAGTGAAGCTTTCTTT,CASSLVRSEAFF
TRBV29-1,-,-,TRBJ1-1,TGCAGCGTTGAAGGGGTCGGAGGGGTAGTTATGAACACTGAAGCTTTCTTT,CSVEGVGGVVMNTEAFF
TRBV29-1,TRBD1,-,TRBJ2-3,TGCAGCGTTGAAAACGACCTCGACAGGGTCGTGGCAGATACGCAGTATTTT,CSVENDLDRVVADTQYF
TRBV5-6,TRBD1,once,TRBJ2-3,TGTGCCAGCAGCACAGGGGCAGATACGCAGTATTTT,CASSTGADTQYF
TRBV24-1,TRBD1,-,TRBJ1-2,TGTGCCACCAGTGACTCGACAGGGACCTATGGCTACACCTTC,CATSDSTGTYGYTF
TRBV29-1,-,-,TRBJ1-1,TGCAGCGTTATGGAGGGGACGAACACTGAAGCTTTCTTT,CSVMEGTNTEAFF
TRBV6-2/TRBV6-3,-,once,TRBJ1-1,TGTGCCAGCAGTTATTTAAGGGGCTGGGGGAACACTGAAGCTTTCTTT,CASSYLRGWGNTEAFF
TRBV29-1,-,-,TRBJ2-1,TGCAGCGCCCAACGGGAATACAATGAGCAGTTCTTC,CSAQREYNEQFF
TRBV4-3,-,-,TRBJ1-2,TGCGCCAGCAGCCAAGATCTGGACGACAGGCGGTTCGAGGGCTACACCTTC,CASSQDLDDRRFEGYTF
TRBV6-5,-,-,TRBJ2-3,TGTGCCAGCAGGACAGACAATAAGGATACGCAGTATTTT,CASRTDNKDTQYF
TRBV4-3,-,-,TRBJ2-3,TGCGCCAGCAGCCAAGGCCCGTTCGACGGGAGCACAGATACGCAGTATTTT,CASSQGPFDGSTDTQYF
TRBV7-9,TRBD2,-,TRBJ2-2,TGTGCCAGCAGCTCGCTCCGGGGGGGCGTGAGGGCCGGGGAGCTGTTTTTT,CASSSLRGGVRAGELFF
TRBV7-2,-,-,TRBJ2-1,TGTGCCAGCAGCTTAATTACCTCGGATGAGCAGTTCTTC,CASSLITSDEQFF
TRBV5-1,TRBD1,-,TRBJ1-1,TGCGCCAGCAGCTTAACAGGGGAGATCGGCTCTGAAGCTTTCTTT,CASSLTGEIGSEAFF
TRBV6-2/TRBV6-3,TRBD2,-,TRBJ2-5,TGTGCCAGCAGTTTTCGCAGTGGGACTAGCGGAACCCCAGGACAAGAGACCCAGTACTTC,CASSFRSGTSGTPGQETQYF
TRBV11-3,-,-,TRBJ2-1,TGTGCCAGCAGCCGAAACGCAGACAGGTCCTACAATGAGCAGTTCTTC,CASSRNADRSYNEQFF
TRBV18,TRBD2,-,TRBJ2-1,TGTGCCAGCTCACCAGTTCTACGAGCGGGAGGTACCTACAATGAGCAGTTCTTC,CASSPVLRAGGTYNEQFF
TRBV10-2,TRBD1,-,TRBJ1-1,TGCGCCAGCAGTGACCCTCCTGACAGGGCGCTGGAAGCTTTCTTT,CASSDPPDRALEAFF
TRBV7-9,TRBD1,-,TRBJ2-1,TGTGCCAGCAGCCGGGACAGGGGTGGTCATGAGCAGTTCTTC,CASSRDRGGHEQFF
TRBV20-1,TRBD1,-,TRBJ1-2,TGCAGTGCTAGTTCCCCCGGCAGGGGGGTCGGCTACACCTTC,CSASSPGRGVGYTF
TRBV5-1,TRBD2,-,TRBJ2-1,TGCGCCAGCAGCTTGGCCAGCGGGGGATACAATGAGCAGTTCTTC,CASSLASGGYNEQFF
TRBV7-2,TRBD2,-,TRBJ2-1,TGTGCCAGCAGCTTAGGGTTTAGCGGGAGGGCCTACAATGAGCAGTTCTTC,CASSLGFSGRAYNEQFF
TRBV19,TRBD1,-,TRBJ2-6,TGTGCCAGCAGAGAAACCGGGACAGGGGTCTCTGGGGCCAACGTCCTGACTTTC,CASRETGTGVSGANVLTF
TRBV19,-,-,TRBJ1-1,TGTGCCAGTAGTATAAGAGCGAACACTGAAGCTTTCTTT,CASSIRANTEAFF
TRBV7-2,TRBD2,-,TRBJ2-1,TGTGCCAGCAGCTTAGGACTAGCGGGCCAGGAGCAGTTCTTC,CASSLGLAGQEQFF
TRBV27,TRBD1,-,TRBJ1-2,TGTGCCAGCAGTTTATTTCAGGGGGCAAGCTATGGCTACACCTTC,CASSLFQGASYGYTF
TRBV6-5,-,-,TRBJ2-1,TGTGCCAGCAGTTACTCGAGGCAGGGAAGGGGTGAGCAGTTCTTC,CASSYSRQGRGEQFF
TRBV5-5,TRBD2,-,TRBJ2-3,TGTGCCAGCAGCCCTCGGACTAGCGGGAGGGGAGATACGCAGTATTTT,CASSPRTSGRGDTQYF
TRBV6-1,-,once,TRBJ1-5,TGTGCCAGCACCTCAGGAAATCAGCCCCAGCATTTT,CASTSGNQPQHF
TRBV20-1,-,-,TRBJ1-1,TGCAGTGCTAGTAAACCAGGGGTGAACACTGAAGCTTTCTTT,CSASKPGVNTEAFF
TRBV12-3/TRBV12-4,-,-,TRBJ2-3,TGTGCCAGCAGTTTTCGCGGACAGCAAATGCAGTATTTT,CASSFRGQQMQYF
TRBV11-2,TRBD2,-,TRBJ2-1,TGTGCCAGCAGCTTAGTTAGAACTAGCGGGATCAATGAGCAGTTCTTC,CASSLVRTSGINEQFF